This T cell receptor beta chain is from a study of blood T cell repertoires in COVID-19. Overall study context: Samples representing acute and convalescent COVID-19 were sourced from the United States, Italy and Spain. PBMCs, B-cell-depleted T cells, or T cells provided the cDNA or gDNA that made up the material.

Per the original data handling: From reference gene primer amplification, estimates of nucleated cell counts were derived. Repertoires were generated with immunoSEQ multiplex PCR, while TCRdb's copy carries only in-frame clones and drops some. The V and J calls and clone size are taken from that table; D and trimming were inferred from the DNA. Of approximately 240,000 clones listed, around 85% were seen once; the top ten hold around 3.6%. This TCR was sampled from a woman in her thirties or forties with active or convalescent COVID-19. Sequencing used peripheral blood.

The CDR3 reads CASTEWTGGTLSGNTIYF. Written as DNA, the CDR3 is TGTGCCAGCACCGAGTGGACAGGGGGCACCCTCTCTGGAAACACCATATATTTT. The gene calls are TRBV2 and TRBJ1-3; TRBD1 matches at 11 bases. The CDR3 has 18 amino acids. After removal of 7 bases from V and 0 bases from J, the junction contained 11 bases not matched to a gene. Germline V gene data show CDR1 as SNHLY and CDR2 as FYNNEI.